This T cell receptor beta chain was found in a study of blood T cell repertoires in COVID-19. Study at large: COVID-19 samples, acute and convalescent, were from the United States, Italy and Spain. In each case, the material was cDNA or gDNA derived from T cells, B-cell-depleted T cells, or PBMCs.

The V gene's germline CDR1 is SGDLS and CDR2 YYNGEE. The length of the CDR3 is 14 residues. The V end lost 3 bases, the J end lost 5 bases, and 14 bases lay between the germline ends. As handled by the study authors: By means of reference gene primer amplification, nucleated cell counts were estimated. Profiling relied on immunoSEQ multiplex PCR, and the TCRdb table lists in-frame clones only, not all of them. V, J and clone size are taken as reported in that table, and D and trimming were inferred from the DNA itself. The repertoire holds approximately 70,000 clones, with approximately 88% as singletons.

The chain has TRBV9 and TRBJ1-2, with D unresolved. Sequencing used peripheral blood. This sequence was found in a woman in her 70s with acute or convalescent COVID-19. The CDR3 loop reads CASSGGWQSYGYTF. The CDR3 coding sequence is TGTGCCAGCAGCGGAGGGTGGCAGTCTTATGGCTACACCTTC.